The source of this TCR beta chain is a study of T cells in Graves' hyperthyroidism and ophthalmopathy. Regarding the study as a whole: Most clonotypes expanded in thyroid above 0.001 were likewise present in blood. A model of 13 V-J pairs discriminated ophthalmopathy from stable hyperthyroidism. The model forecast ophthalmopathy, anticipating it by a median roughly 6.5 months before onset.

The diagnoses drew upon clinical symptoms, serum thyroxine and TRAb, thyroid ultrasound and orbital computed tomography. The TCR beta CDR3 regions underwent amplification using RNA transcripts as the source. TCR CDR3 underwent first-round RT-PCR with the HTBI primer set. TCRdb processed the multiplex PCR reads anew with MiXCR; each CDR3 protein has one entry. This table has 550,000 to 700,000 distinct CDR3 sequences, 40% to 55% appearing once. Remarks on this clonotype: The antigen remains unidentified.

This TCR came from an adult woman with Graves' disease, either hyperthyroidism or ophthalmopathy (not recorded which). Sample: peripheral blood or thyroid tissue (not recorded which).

This CDR3 reads CASSLVGEYQETQYF. As DNA, the CDR3 is TGTGCCAGCAGCTTAGTCGGGGAGTACCAAGAGACCCAGTACTTC. The chain employs TRBV7-2 and TRBJ2-5; D is perhaps TRBD2 (5 bases). V dropped 1 base and J dropped 0 bases, with 9 bases sitting between them. In germline, CDR1 is SGHTA, CDR2 FQGNSA. This CDR3 is 15 amino acids long. Filled out from reference TRBV7-2 and TRBJ2-5, the complete variable domain reads GAGVSQSPSNKVTEKGKDVELRCDPISGHTALYWYRQSLGQGLEFLIYFQGNSAPDKSGLPSDRFSAERTGGSVSTLTIQRTQQEDSAVYLCASSLVGEYQETQYFGPGTRLLVL.